This entry features one TCR beta chain sequence. The data originate from a study of shared T cell receptors in the human thymus. The method was immunoSEQ multiplex PCR; TCRdb's version includes in-frame clones alone and lacks a portion of them. The sample yields 650,000 to 950,000 clones, approximately 85% seen once. CDR3 length equals 15 residues. CDR1 and CDR2 from the germline V gene are MDHEN and SYDVKM. V shed 6 bases, J shed 1 base, and the junction held 8 bases outside the gene matches. These data also formed part of another study, on human thymus T cells. That study adds: Donor material was obtained from healthy Finnish infants undergoing corrective surgery for congenital heart defects. Thymus tissue for the work was resected from patients undergoing corrective heart surgery. Thymic and blood repertoires seemed to favor certain V and J genes. Thymic repertoires from unrelated individuals overlapped highly, related research reported.

Sequences were obtained from thymocytes. The chain has TRBV28 and TRBJ2-7; 8 nucleotides align to TRBD1. The receptor was isolated from a girl in the first two years of life with a congenital heart defect. The CDR3 nucleotides read TGTGCCAGCAGCCTCGACAGGGGACGATCCTACGAGCAGTACTTC. Amino acids: CASSLDRGRSYEQYF.